These 16 T cell receptor beta chains were all obtained from the same sample, sequenced in a study of cytomegalovirus exposure and HLA in healthy donors. Clones were read by immunoSEQ multiplex PCR, and TCRdb kept only the in-frame ones, dropping some. The data contain more than 85,000 clones, about 94% of them singletons. The sequencing sample was made of PBMCs. The receptor set was obtained from a woman aged 30 to 39 in good health and CMV-seropositive.

The chain joins TRBV18 to TRBJ2-5; no clear D gene. V lost 1 base and J lost 0, with 9 bases in between. CDR3 length: 15 amino acids. Germline CDR1 reads KGHSH; CDR2 reads LQKENI. DNA of the CDR3: TGTGCCAGCTCACCACTGACGACTTACCAAGAGACCCAGTACTTC. This translates into CASSPLTTYQETQYF.

The J gene is TRBJ1-5, the V gene TRBV28; a possible D gene is TRBD1 (6 bases). Trimming took 5 bases from V and 7 from J, leaving 12 bases between them. This CDR3 spans 13 amino acids. The V gene's germline CDR1 is MDHEN and CDR2 SYDVKM. CDR3 protein: CASSVTGLQPQHF. In nucleotides, the CDR3 is TGTGCCAGCAGTGTAACAGGGCTGCAGCCCCAGCATTTT.

The J gene is TRBJ1-5, the V gene TRBV29-1, with a possible D match to TRBD1 (5 bases). Deletions cut 4 bases from V and 1 base from J, with 8 bases between. The CDR3 is 13 amino acids. Germline CDR1 SQVTM, CDR2 ANQGSEA. As DNA, the CDR3 is TGCAGCGTTGCAGGGTCGAGCAATCAGCCCCAGCATTTT. Residues: CSVAGSSNQPQHF.

The chain carries TRBV6-5 and TRBJ2-7; 10 nucleotides match TRBD2. The CDR3 extends over 16 amino acids. Trimming took 0 bases from V and 3 from J; bases not matched to a gene: 5. Per the germline V gene, CDR1 is MNHEY and CDR2 is SVGAGI. In DNA form, the CDR3 reads TGTGCCAGCAGTTACTCGGGACTAGCGCGCAACTACGAGCAGTACTTC. This translates into CASSYSGLARNYEQYF.

This chain's CDR3 is CATTGSGDTQYF. As DNA, the CDR3 is TGTGCCACCACAGGCTCGGGTGATACGCAGTATTTT. V usage is TRBV6-1 and J usage is TRBJ2-3, with a possible D match to TRBD1 (5 bases). The CDR3 is 12 residues long. Trimming stripped 10 bases from V and 6 bases from J, with 14 bases between. The V gene's germline CDR1 is MNHNS and CDR2 SASEGT.

The chain employs TRBV7-3 and TRBJ2-1; 8 bases match TRBD2. This CDR3 spans 15 amino acids. V lost 4 bases and J lost 4; bases outside the gene matches: 6. The germline gives CDR1 SGHTA, CDR2 FQGTGA. The CDR3 nucleotides are TGTGCCAGCAGCTCCGGACTAGCCTCTTACAATGAGCAGTTCTTC. This codes for CASSSGLASYNEQFF.

This CDR3 reads CASSPGTGLENTGELFF. The CDR3 nucleotides read TGTGCCAGCAGCCCCGGGACAGGGTTGGAGAACACCGGGGAGCTGTTTTTT. The chain is built from TRBV7-2 and TRBJ2-2; 9 bases are a match to TRBD1. Per the germline V gene, CDR1 is SGHTA and CDR2 is FQGNSA. The V and J ends lost 5 bases and 1 base, in that order; junction bases with no gene match: 8. The CDR3 consists of 17 residues.

In its sample, this clone was seen once. The chain employs TRBV7-9 and TRBJ2-7; 10 positions match TRBD1. With V trimmed by 5 bases and J by 1 base, 2 bases remained unmatched. CDR1 is SEHNR and CDR2 is FQNEAQ in the germline V gene (reference sequence). The CDR3 is 14 amino acids. The CDR3 DNA reads as TGTGCCAGCAGCGGGACAGGGGAATCCTACGAGCAGTACTTC. This codes for CASSGTGESYEQYF.

Only one count was recorded for this clone. The chain employs TRBV28 and TRBJ2-7; 9 positions match TRBD2. In germline, CDR1 is MDHEN, CDR2 SYDVKM. Unmatched junction bases numbered 16, after V lost 6 bases and J lost 10 bases. CDR3 length equals 15 residues. In nucleotides, the CDR3 is TGTGCCAGCAGCTGGGTCCGGGCGGGAGGGCCTAGACAGTACTTC. Its translation is CASSWVRAGGPRQYF.

This chain uses TRBV5-6 with TRBJ1-1; D is ambiguous. CDR1 and CDR2 from the germline V gene are SGHDT and YYEEEE. V was trimmed by 4 bases and J by 3 bases, leaving 10 bases between them. This CDR3 comprises 13 residues. For the CDR3, the DNA is TGTGCCAGCAGCCCCCTTCAGGACACTGAAGCTTTCTTT. Its translation is CASSPLQDTEAFF.

The rearrangement links TRBV28 to TRBJ1-2; perhaps TRBD1 as D (5 bases). Trimming left V 8 bases short and J 3 bases short, with 25 bases between. Germline lookup yields CDR1 MDHEN and CDR2 SYDVKM. There are 17 residues in the CDR3. In DNA form, the CDR3 reads TGTGCCAGCCGACTCAGTGGGGCAGCCCGACACTACTATGGCTACACCTTC. It translates to CASRLSGAARHYYGYTF.

The chain joins TRBV10-3 to TRBJ2-7; D call uncertain. Trimming shortened V by 5 bases and J by 0 bases, and 8 bases separated the two germline ends. CDR3 length equals 13 residues. Germline loops: CDR1 ENHRY, CDR2 SYGVKD. CDR3 nucleotide sequence: TGTGCCATCAGTCGAAGTAGCTCCTACGAGCAGTACTTC. Protein sequence: CAISRSSSYEQYF.

This chain connects TRBV7-2 to TRBJ2-3; 9 bases line up with TRBD2. Per the germline V gene, CDR1 is SGHTA and CDR2 is FQGNSA. After removal of 5 bases from V and 4 bases from J, the junction contained 16 bases not matched to a gene. The CDR3 length is 18 residues. The CDR3 sequence is CASSQDGLAGVRPDTQYF. The CDR3 DNA follows: TGTGCCAGCAGCCAAGATGGGTTAGCGGGAGTGAGGCCAGATACGCAGTATTTT. Combining the CDR3 with reference TRBV7-2 and TRBJ2-3 gives the whole variable domain GAGVSQSPSNKVTEKGKDVELRCDPISGHTALYWYRQSLGQGLEFLIYFQGNSAPDKSGLPSDRFSAERTGGSVSTLTIQRTQQEDSAVYLCASSQDGLAGVRPDTQYFGPGTRLTVL.

V is TRBV29-1 and J is TRBJ1-1; 8 nucleotides align to TRBD1. The germline gives CDR1 SQVTM, CDR2 ANQGSEA. V shed 4 bases, J shed 3 bases, and the junction held 4 bases outside the gene matches. This CDR3 contains 13 residues. The CDR3 DNA follows: TGCAGCGTTGGAGGACAGGGCCACACTGAAGCTTTCTTT. The encoded protein is CSVGGQGHTEAFF.

The V and J genes are TRBV19 and TRBJ1-5; D is possibly TRBD1 (6 bases). Germline V CDR1 and CDR2: LNHDA, SQIVND (reference sequence). The V and J ends lost 7 bases and 0 bases respectively, with 13 bases between them. The CDR3 has 15 residues. CDR3 loop: CASKTGIDSNQPQHF. Written as DNA, the CDR3 is TGTGCCAGTAAAACAGGGATTGATAGCAATCAGCCCCAGCATTTT.

The V call is TRBV11-2, the J call TRBJ1-3, with a tentative D call TRBD1 (5 bases). V lost 4 bases to trimming and J lost 0 bases, with 10 bases between them. Germline V gene sequence: CDR1 SGHAT, CDR2 FQNNGV. The CDR3 totals 15 residues. This chain's CDR3 is CASSWGGDSGNTIYF. For the CDR3, the DNA is TGTGCCAGCAGCTGGGGGGGAGACTCTGGAAACACCATATATTTT.